Given below is one T cell receptor beta chain in context. The antigen is undetermined. This sample is part of a study of CD8 T cells in ankylosing spondylitis. This CDR3 is 13 amino acids long. V was trimmed by 5 bases and J by 8 bases, leaving 13 bases between them. Germline CDR1 and CDR2: MDHEN and SYDVKM. Overall study findings and caveats: Characteristic of ankylosing spondylitis blood, it appeared, was a TCR beta motif comprising about eight highly homologous variants. Relatively scarce in peripheral blood, disease-linked clones were CD8+.

It was by quantitative 5'-RACE with molecular barcodes that TCR beta libraries were made. A single record per CDR3 protein comes from TCRdb applying MiXCR to the 5' RACE reads. Of approximately 350,000 distinct CDR3 sequences listed, roughly 14% are singletons. This receptor was obtained from a male donor with ankylosing spondylitis or in good health (not recorded which). Sequencing was carried out using blood, either unsorted or a sorted T cell fraction (not recorded which). The V call is TRBV28, the J call TRBJ2-1, with D uncertain. For the CDR3, the DNA is TGTGCCAGCAGTCCACCATTGGTCGATGAGCAGTTCTTC. Residues: CASSPPLVDEQFF.